This record looks at one T cell receptor (beta chain) sequence and its context. Its matching antigen is unknown. This sample is part of a study of T cell repertoires in cytomegalovirus infection. Study-wide context: Matching HLA type, along with CMV infection, was indicated by public TCR beta signatures.

Study results and limitations: CMV-specific TCR beta clonotypes restricted by HLA-C dominated the ex vivo response. Identification of carriers of CMV plus the relevant HLA was performed using cumulative public TCR beta family frequency.

MiXCR was run by TCRdb on the reads, yielding one entry per CDR3 protein. This table holds about 180,000 distinct CDR3 sequences, around 14% found once. Trimming pared 1 base from V and 5 bases from J, leaving 14 bases between. The CDR3 consists of 14 residues. Germline CDR1 SQVTM, CDR2 ANQGSEA. Sequenced material: PBMCs. This rearrangement joins TRBV29-1 to TRBJ2-5, with D perhaps matching TRBD1 or TRBD2 (6 bases each). The origin of this receptor is a human donor in good health (CMV status not recorded). Some clones in this sample may be carry-over from other donors' samples. The CDR3 protein is CSVEGGALGETQYF. As DNA, the CDR3 is TGCAGCGTTGAAGGGGGGGCCCTAGGGGAGACCCAGTACTTC.